This T cell receptor beta chain was identified during a study of T-cell reconstitution after alpha-beta-depleted transplantation in children. V lost 0 bases, J lost 2 bases, and 2 bases stayed unmatched. Germline V CDR1 and CDR2: KGHDR, SFDVKD. The CDR3 has 16 residues. Findings and limits, study-wide: Newly generated T cells supplied most T-cell counts and diversity one year post-transplant. Several hundred rapidly expanded clones from non-depleted graft cells reportedly supplied alpha-beta T cells about two months post-transplant. From surviving recipient T cells and thymic progenitors came the high day-60 TCRbeta diversity observed in some patients.

Unique molecular identifiers were built into the TCRbeta library. TCRdb reanalysed the PCR reads using MiXCR and keeps one entry per CDR3 protein. The repertoire consists of 440,000 or so distinct CDR3 sequences, with roughly 44% occurring once and the leading ten covering under 35%. In its sample, this clonotype was seen many times. Antigen unknown. Material: PBMCs, obtained before TCRalphabeta/CD19-depleted stem cell transplant. The chain joins TRBV24-1 to TRBJ2-2, with 7 bases fitting TRBD2. This receptor was identified in a girl aged 2 to 9 with aplastic anemia, due to receive a stem cell transplant. The CDR3 DNA follows: TGTGCCACCAGTGATTTGGGGGGGGAAAACACCGGGGAGCTGTTTTTT. Translating gives CATSDLGGENTGELFF.